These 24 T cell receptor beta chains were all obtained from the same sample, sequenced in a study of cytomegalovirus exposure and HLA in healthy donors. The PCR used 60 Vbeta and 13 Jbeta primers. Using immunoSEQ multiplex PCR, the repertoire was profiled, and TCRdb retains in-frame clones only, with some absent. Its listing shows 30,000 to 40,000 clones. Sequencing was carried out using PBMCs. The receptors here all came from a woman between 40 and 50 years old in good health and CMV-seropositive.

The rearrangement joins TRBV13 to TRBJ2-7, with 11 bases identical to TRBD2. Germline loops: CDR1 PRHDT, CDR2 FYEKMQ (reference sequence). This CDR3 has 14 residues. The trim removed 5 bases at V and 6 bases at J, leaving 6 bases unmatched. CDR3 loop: CASSRTSGSFEQYF. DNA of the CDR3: TGTGCCAGCAGCCGTACTAGCGGGAGTTTCGAGCAGTACTTC.

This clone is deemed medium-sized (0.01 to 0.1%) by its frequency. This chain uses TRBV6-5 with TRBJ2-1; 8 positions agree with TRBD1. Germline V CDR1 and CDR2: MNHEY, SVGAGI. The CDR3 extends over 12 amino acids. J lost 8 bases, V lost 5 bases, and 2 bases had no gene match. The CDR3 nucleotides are TGTGCCAGCAGTACAGGGGGTGATGAGCAGTTCTTC. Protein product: CASSTGGDEQFF.

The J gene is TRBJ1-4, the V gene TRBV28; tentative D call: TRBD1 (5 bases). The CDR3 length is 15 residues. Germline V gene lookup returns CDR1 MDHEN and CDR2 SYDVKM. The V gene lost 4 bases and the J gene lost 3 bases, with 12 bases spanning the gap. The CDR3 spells CASSSGAGANEKLFF. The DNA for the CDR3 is TGTGCCAGCAGTTCCGGAGCGGGGGCTAATGAAAAACTGTTTTTT.

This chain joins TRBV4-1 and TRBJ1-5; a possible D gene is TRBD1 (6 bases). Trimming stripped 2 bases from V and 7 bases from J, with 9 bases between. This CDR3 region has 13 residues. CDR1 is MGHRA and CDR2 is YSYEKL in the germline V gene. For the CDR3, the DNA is TGCGCCAGCAGCCAAATACAGGGACAGCCCCAGCATTTT. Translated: CASSQIQGQPQHF.

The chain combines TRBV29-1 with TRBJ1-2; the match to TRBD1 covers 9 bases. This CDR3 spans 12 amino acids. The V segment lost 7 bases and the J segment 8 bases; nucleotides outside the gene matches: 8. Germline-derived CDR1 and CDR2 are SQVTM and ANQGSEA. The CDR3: CSALGTGKGYTF. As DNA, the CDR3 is TGCAGCGCCCTCGGGACAGGGAAGGGCTACACCTTC.

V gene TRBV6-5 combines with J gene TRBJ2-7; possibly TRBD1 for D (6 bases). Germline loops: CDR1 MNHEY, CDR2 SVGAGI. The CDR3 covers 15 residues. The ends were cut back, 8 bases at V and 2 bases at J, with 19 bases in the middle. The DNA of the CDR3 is TGTGCCAGCCACGGAACTGGGGCAGGGGCCTACGAGCAGTACTTC. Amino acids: CASHGTGAGAYEQYF.

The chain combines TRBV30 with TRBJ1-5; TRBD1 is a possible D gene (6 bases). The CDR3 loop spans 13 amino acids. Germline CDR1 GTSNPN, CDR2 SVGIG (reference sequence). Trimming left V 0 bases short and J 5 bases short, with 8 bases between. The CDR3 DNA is TGTGCCTGGAGTGTACAGGGCGATCAGCCCCAGCATTTT. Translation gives CAWSVQGDQPQHF. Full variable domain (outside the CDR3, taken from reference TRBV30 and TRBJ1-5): SQTIHQWPATLVQPVGSPLSLECTVEGTSNPNLYWYRQAAGRGLQLLFYSVGIGQISSEVPQNLSASRPQDRQFILSSKKLLLSDSGFYLCAWSVQGDQPQHFGDGTRLSIL.

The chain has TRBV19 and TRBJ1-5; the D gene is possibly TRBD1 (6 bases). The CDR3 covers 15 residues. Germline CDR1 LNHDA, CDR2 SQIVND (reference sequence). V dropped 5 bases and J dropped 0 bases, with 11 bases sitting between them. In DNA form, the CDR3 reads TGTGCCAGTAGTGCGACAGGAAATAGCAATCAGCCCCAGCATTTT. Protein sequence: CASSATGNSNQPQHF. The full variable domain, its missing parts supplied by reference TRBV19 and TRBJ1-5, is DGGITQSPKYLFRKEGQNVTLSCEQNLNHDAMYWYRQDPGQGLRLIYYSQIVNDFQKGDIAEGYSVSREKKESFPLTVTSAQKNPTAFYLCASSATGNSNQPQHFGDGTRLSIL.

The CDR3 sequence: CASSLERQTYQETQYF. CDR3 sequence (DNA): TGTGCCAGCAGCTTGGAGAGACAAACGTACCAAGAGACCCAGTACTTC. J is TRBJ2-5 and V is TRBV5-4; the D is unclear. Per the germline V gene, CDR1 is SGHNT and CDR2 is YYREEE (reference sequence). The CDR3 extends over 16 amino acids. Trimming took off 0 bases at V and 0 bases at J, with 12 bases between the two ends.

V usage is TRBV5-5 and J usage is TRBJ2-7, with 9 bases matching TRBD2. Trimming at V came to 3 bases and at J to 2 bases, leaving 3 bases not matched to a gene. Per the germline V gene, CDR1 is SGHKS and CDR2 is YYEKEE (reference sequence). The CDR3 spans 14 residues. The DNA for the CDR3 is TGTGCCAGCAGCTCCCGACTAGCGGCCTACGAGCAGTACTTC. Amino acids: CASSSRLAAYEQYF.

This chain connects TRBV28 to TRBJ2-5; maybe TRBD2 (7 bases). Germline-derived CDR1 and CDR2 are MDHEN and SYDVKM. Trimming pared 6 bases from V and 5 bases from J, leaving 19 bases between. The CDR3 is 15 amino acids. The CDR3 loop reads CASREGSGGPETQYF. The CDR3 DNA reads TGTGCCAGCAGGGAGGGTTCCGGGGGGCCCGAGACCCAGTACTTC.

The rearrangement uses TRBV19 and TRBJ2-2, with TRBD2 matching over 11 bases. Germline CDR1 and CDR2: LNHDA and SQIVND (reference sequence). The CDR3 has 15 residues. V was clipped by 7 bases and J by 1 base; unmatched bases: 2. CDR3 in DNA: TGTGCCAGTACCGGGACTAGCGGGAACACCGGGGAGCTGTTTTTT. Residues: CASTGTSGNTGELFF. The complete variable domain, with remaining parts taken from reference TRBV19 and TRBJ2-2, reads DGGITQSPKYLFRKEGQNVTLSCEQNLNHDAMYWYRQDPGQGLRLIYYSQIVNDFQKGDIAEGYSVSREKKESFPLTVTSAQKNPTAFYLCASTGTSGNTGELFFGEGSRLTVL.

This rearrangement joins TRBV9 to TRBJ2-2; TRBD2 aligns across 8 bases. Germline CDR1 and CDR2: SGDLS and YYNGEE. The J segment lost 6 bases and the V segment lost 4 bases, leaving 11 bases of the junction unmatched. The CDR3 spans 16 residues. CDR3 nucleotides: TGTGCCAGCAGCTTCCAGCGGGAGAATTTCGCCGGGGAGCTGTTTTTT. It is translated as CASSFQRENFAGELFF.

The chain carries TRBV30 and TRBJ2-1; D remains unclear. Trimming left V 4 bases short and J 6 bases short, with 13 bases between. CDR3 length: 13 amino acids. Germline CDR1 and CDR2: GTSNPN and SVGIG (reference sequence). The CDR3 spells CAWNLVAPNEQFF. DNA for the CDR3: TGTGCCTGGAACCTAGTGGCCCCCAATGAGCAGTTCTTC.

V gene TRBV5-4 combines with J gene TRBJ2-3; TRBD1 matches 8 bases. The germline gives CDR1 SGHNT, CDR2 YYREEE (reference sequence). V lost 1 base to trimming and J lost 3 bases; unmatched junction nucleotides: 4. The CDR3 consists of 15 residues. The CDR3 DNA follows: TGTGCCAGCAGCTTGTTCCGGACAGGGACAGATACGCAGTATTTT. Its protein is CASSLFRTGTDTQYF.

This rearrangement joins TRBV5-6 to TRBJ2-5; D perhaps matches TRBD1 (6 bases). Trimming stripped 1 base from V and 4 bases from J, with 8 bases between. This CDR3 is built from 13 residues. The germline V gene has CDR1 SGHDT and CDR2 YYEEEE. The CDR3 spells CASSLSGVETQYF. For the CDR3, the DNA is TGTGCCAGCAGCTTGTCAGGGGTAGAGACCCAGTACTTC.

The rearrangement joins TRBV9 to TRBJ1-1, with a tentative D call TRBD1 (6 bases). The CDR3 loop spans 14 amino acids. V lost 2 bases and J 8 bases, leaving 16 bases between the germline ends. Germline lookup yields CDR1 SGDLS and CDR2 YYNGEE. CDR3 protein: CASSVTGSSVEAFF. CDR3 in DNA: TGTGCCAGCAGCGTTACAGGGTCTTCGGTCGAAGCTTTCTTT.

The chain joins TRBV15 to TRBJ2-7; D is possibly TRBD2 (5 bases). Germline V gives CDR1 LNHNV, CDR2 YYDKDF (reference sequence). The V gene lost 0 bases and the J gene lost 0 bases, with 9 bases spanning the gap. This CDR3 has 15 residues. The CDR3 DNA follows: TGTGCCACCAGCAGAGATAATCTAGCCTCCTACGAGCAGTACTTC. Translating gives CATSRDNLASYEQYF.

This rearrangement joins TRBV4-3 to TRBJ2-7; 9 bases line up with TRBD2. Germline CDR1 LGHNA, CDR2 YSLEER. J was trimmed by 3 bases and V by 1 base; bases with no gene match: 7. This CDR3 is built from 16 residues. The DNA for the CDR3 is TGCGCCAGCAGCCAAGCGGTTGGCGGGGGGGACTACGAGCAGTACTTC. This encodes CASSQAVGGGDYEQYF.

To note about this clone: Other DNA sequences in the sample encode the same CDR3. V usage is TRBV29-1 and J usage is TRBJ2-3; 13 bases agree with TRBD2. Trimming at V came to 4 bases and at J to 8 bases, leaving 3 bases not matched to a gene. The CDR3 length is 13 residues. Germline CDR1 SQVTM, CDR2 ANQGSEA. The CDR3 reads CSVGGTSGATQYF. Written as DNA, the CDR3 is TGCAGCGTTGGCGGGACTAGCGGGGCTACGCAGTATTTT.

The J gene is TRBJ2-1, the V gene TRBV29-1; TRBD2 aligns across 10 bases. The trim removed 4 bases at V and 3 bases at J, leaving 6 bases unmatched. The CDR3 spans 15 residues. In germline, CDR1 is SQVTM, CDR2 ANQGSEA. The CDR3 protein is CSVVFSGRSYNEQFF. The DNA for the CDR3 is TGCAGCGTTGTCTTTAGCGGGAGGAGCTACAATGAGCAGTTCTTC.

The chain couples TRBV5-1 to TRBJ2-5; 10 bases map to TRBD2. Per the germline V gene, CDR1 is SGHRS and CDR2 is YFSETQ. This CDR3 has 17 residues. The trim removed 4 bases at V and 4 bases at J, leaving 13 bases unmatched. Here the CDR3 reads CASSARTSGAFRETQYF. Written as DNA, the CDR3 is TGCGCCAGCAGCGCCAGGACTAGCGGAGCCTTTAGAGAGACCCAGTACTTC. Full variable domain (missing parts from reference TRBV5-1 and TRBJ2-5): KAGVTQTPRYLIKTRGQQVTLSCSPISGHRSVSWYQQTPGQGLQFLFEYFSETQRNKGNFPGRFSGRQFSNSRSEMNVSTLELGDSALYLCASSARTSGAFRETQYFGPGTRLLVL.

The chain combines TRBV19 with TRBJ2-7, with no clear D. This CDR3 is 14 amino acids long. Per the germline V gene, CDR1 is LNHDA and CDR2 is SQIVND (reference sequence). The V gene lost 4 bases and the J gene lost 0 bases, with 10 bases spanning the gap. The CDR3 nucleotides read TGTGCCAGTAGTAGTTCGCTCAGCTCCTACGAGCAGTACTTC. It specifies CASSSSLSSYEQYF.

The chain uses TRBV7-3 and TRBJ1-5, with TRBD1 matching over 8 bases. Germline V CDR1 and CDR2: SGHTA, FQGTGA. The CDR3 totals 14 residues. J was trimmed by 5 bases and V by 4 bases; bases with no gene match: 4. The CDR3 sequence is CASSSGQGDQPQHF. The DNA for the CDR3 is TGTGCCAGCAGCTCCGGACAGGGCGATCAGCCCCAGCATTTT.